Sequencing of this TCR beta chain was carried out in a study of cytomegalovirus exposure and HLA in healthy donors. Overall study context: Among the 400 or so donors who were genotyped, roughly 85% fell in the genetic ancestry cluster that is associated with self-reported Caucasian donors. Study conclusions and caveats: For most TCR sequences rarity was the rule, although some public TCRs occurred in many donors. A list of 150 to 200 TCR beta chains associated with cytomegalovirus was given. Reports credit the classifier with highly specific, highly sensitive diagnosis of cytomegalovirus status.

The PCR ran on 60 Vbeta and 13 Jbeta primers. Assay used: immunoSEQ multiplex PCR; TCRdb lists only in-frame clones, some missing. In all, the sample yields roughly 100,000 clones. On this clone: Its antigen is not identified.

CDR1 is SGHDT and CDR2 is YYEEEE in the germline V gene. This CDR3 is 15 amino acids long. V lost 3 bases to trimming and J lost 6 bases; unmatched junction nucleotides: 8. The source is a man aged 50 to 59 in good health and CMV-seronegative. The V call is TRBV5-6, the J call TRBJ2-2; 7 positions match TRBD1. The sequenced sample consisted of PBMCs. DNA of the CDR3: TGTGCCAGCAGCTACGGGACAGTCGGGGCCGGGGAGCTGTTTTTT. Protein product: CASSYGTVGAGELFF.